This is a list of T cell receptor beta chains from one sample in a study of T cell responses to AZD1222 COVID-19 vaccine. The protocol was immunoSEQ multiplex PCR, while the TCRdb copy is restricted to in-frame clones and leaves out a portion. Here the sample spans about 86,000 clones, nearly 90% being singletons. This specimen was peripheral blood, taken on day 0 of AZD1222 vaccination. These receptors all come from an adult in good health. Each CDR3 is given with its conserved first and last residue. The order of the fields is CDR3 length, D gene, clone size, V gene, J gene, CDR3 protein, CDR3 DNA. A D gene is named only where the DNA matches it firmly. Some rows mark clone size as missing; the rest say once, few, many or name a class of expanded clone.

12,.,.,TRBV7-3,TRBJ2-7,CASSFGRNEQYF,TGTGCCAGCAGCTTTGGCCGGAACGAGCAGTACTTC
16,.,.,TRBV10-3,TRBJ1-3,CAIRIGQGSSGNTIYF,TGTGCCATCAGGATTGGACAAGGGAGCTCTGGAAACACCATATATTTT
14,.,.,TRBV7-2,TRBJ2-7,CASSSVGGPYEQYF,TGTGCCAGCAGCTCAGTTGGTGGTCCCTACGAGCAGTACTTC
15,.,.,TRBV9,TRBJ1-1,CASSVGGGVNTEAFF,TGTGCCAGCAGCGTAGGGGGAGGGGTGAACACTGAAGCTTTCTTT
16,TRBD1,.,TRBV19,TRBJ2-1,CATRRSPGQGLNEQFF,TGTGCCACCCGACGAAGTCCGGGACAGGGATTAAATGAGCAGTTCTTC
15,TRBD1,.,TRBV28,TRBJ1-1,CASRAGQGGNTEAFF,TGTGCCAGCAGAGCCGGACAGGGCGGGAACACTGAAGCTTTCTTT
13,TRBD2,.,TRBV7-8,TRBJ2-1,CASRTSGYNEQFF,TGTGCCAGCAGAACTAGCGGATACAATGAGCAGTTCTTC
16,TRBD2,once,TRBV6-2/TRBV6-3,TRBJ2-1,CASSKTTSGAYNEQFF,TGTGCCAGCAGCAAAACCACTAGCGGGGCCTACAATGAGCAGTTCTTC
15,.,.,TRBV6-2/TRBV6-3,TRBJ2-1,CASTPEGASYNEQFF,TGTGCCAGCACCCCGGAGGGAGCCTCGTACAATGAGCAGTTCTTC
13,.,.,TRBV28,TRBJ2-1,CASSLYSGNEQFF,TGTGCCAGCAGTTTATATTCGGGTAATGAGCAGTTCTTC
19,TRBD2,.,TRBV24-1,TRBJ2-1,CATSDDNGTSGRIINEQFF,TGTGCCACCAGTGATGACAATGGGACTAGCGGGAGGATAATCAATGAGCAGTTCTTC
19,TRBD1,.,TRBV6-1,TRBJ1-4,CASSEDRDRGRATNEKLFF,TGTGCCAGCAGTGAAGACCGGGACAGGGGGCGGGCAACTAATGAAAAACTGTTTTTT
14,TRBD1,.,TRBV18,TRBJ1-5,CASSLDRAGQPQHF,TGTGCCAGCTCACTGGACAGGGCGGGTCAGCCCCAGCATTTT
13,TRBD2,.,TRBV6-6,TRBJ2-7,CASQRTSFYEQYF,TGTGCCAGCCAAAGGACTAGCTTCTACGAGCAGTACTTC
12,.,once,TRBV7-3,TRBJ2-4,CASSGVGNIQYF,TGTGCCAGCAGCGGAGTGGGAAACATTCAGTACTTC
20,TRBD2,.,TRBV3-1/TRBV3-2,TRBJ2-7,CASSQDRGGRIAGNRWEQYF,TGTGCCAGCAGCCAAGACCGGGGGGGACGAATCGCGGGGAATCGCTGGGAGCAGTACTTC
17,.,.,TRBV5-8,TRBJ2-1,CASSLSGLDYLYNEQFF,TGTGCCAGCAGCTTGTCTGGGTTGGACTACCTCTACAATGAGCAGTTCTTC
13,.,.,TRBV6-4,TRBJ2-3,CASSQKGIYTQYF,TGTGCCAGCAGTCAAAAAGGCATCTACACGCAGTATTTT
14,TRBD1,.,TRBV5-4,TRBJ1-2,CASSLGQGTSGYTF,TGTGCCAGCAGCTTAGGACAGGGTACTTCTGGCTACACCTTC
14,.,.,TRBV24-1,TRBJ1-2,CATSDPGRNYGYTF,TGTGCCACCAGTGACCCGGGACGGAACTATGGCTACACCTTC
13,.,.,TRBV23-1,TRBJ2-6,CATAARGANVLTF,TGCGCCACCGCGGCGAGAGGGGCCAACGTCCTGACTTTC
15,.,.,TRBV5-1,TRBJ2-3,CASSGTGHVADTQYF,TGCGCCAGCAGCGGCACGGGACATGTCGCAGATACGCAGTATTTT
13,.,.,TRBV28,TRBJ1-2,CASSPGPQEGYTF,TGTGCCAGCAGTCCAGGACCCCAAGAAGGCTACACCTTC
18,TRBD2,.,TRBV28,TRBJ2-7,CASSLSGLAGGFPGEQYF,TGTGCCAGCAGTTTATCTGGACTAGCGGGAGGATTTCCGGGTGAGCAGTACTTC
15,.,few,TRBV23-1,TRBJ2-2,CASSQWTRNTGELFF,TGCGCCAGCAGTCAATGGACCCGGAACACCGGGGAGCTGTTTTTT
19,TRBD2,.,TRBV7-6,TRBJ2-2,CASSLDPSGTSPNTGELFF,TGTGCCAGCAGCTTAGATCCTAGCGGGACATCCCCTAACACCGGGGAGCTGTTTTTT
16,.,.,TRBV11-2,TRBJ2-1,CASSSIRGTLGNEQFF,TGTGCCAGCAGCTCGATCCGAGGCACTCTCGGGAATGAGCAGTTCTTC
15,.,.,TRBV6-6,TRBJ2-7,CASSYSGGAPGEQYF,TGTGCCAGCAGTTACTCGGGCGGAGCCCCTGGCGAGCAGTACTTC
14,TRBD2,.,TRBV28,TRBJ2-7,CASSASGDTYEQYF,TGTGCCAGCAGCGCTAGCGGGGATACCTACGAGCAGTACTTC
16,.,.,TRBV30,TRBJ1-2,CAWSGGGGRLAYGYTF,TGTGCCTGGAGTGGTGGAGGGGGAAGATTAGCTTATGGCTACACCTTC
19,.,.,TRBV5-4,TRBJ2-2,CASSLGQGGQYLDTGELFF,TGTGCCAGCAGCTTGGGGCAGGGGGGGCAGTATTTGGACACCGGGGAGCTGTTTTTT
16,.,.,TRBV5-6,TRBJ2-7,CASSLDRTRGSYEQYF,TGTGCCAGCAGCTTGGACAGAACACGGGGGTCCTACGAGCAGTACTTC
14,.,.,TRBV4-1,TRBJ1-1,CASSQGDMNTEAFF,TGCGCCAGCAGCCAAGGTGACATGAACACTGAAGCTTTCTTT
15,TRBD1,.,TRBV28,TRBJ2-7,CASSPLGTAPYEQYF,TGTGCCAGCAGCCCCTTAGGGACAGCTCCCTACGAGCAGTACTTC
15,.,once,TRBV7-9,TRBJ2-7,CASSLVSLQGGEQYF,TGTGCCAGCAGCTTAGTAAGCCTACAGGGAGGAGAGCAGTACTTC
15,.,.,TRBV19,TRBJ2-1,CASSMTQGSGNEQFF,TGTGCCAGTAGTATGACCCAGGGTTCTGGGAATGAGCAGTTCTTC
15,.,.,TRBV7-9,TRBJ1-2,CASSLGLGRDYGYTF,TGTGCCAGCAGCTTAGGACTGGGCAGGGACTATGGCTACACCTTC
13,.,.,TRBV19,TRBJ2-1,CASSIQGANEQFF,TGTGCCAGTAGTATCCAGGGAGCGAATGAGCAGTTCTTC
13,.,once,TRBV6-1,TRBJ1-2,CASSEGGSHGYTF,TGTGCCAGCAGTGAGGGGGGGTCCCATGGCTACACCTTC
14,.,.,TRBV5-1,TRBJ2-7,CASSLGRGDYEQYF,TGCGCCAGCAGCTTGGGGAGGGGGGATTACGAGCAGTACTTC
12,.,.,TRBV6-5,TRBJ1-3,CASSSPGNTIYF,TGTGCCAGCAGTTCGCCTGGAAACACCATATATTTT
14,.,.,TRBV6-5,TRBJ1-3,CASKPKASGNTIYF,TGTGCCAGCAAACCAAAGGCCTCTGGAAACACCATATATTTT
15,.,once,TRBV21-1,TRBJ1-1,CASNGGRDWNTEAFF,TGTGCCAGCAATGGAGGGAGAGACTGGAACACTGAAGCTTTCTTT
15,.,.,TRBV5-4,TRBJ1-2,CASSLGPLRVDGYTF,TGTGCCAGCAGCTTGGGACCGCTCAGGGTTGATGGCTACACCTTC
13,TRBD1,.,TRBV3-1/TRBV3-2,TRBJ2-5,CASLQGGQETQYF,TGTGCCAGCCTACAGGGGGGCCAAGAGACCCAGTACTTC
13,.,few,TRBV6-5,TRBJ1-6,CASRTGTDSPLHF,TGTGCCAGCCGAACAGGGACGGATTCACCCCTCCACTTT
15,TRBD1,.,TRBV19,TRBJ2-7,CASSMGQGRGYEQYF,TGTGCCAGTAGTATGGGACAGGGCAGGGGATACGAGCAGTACTTC
14,.,.,TRBV6-5,TRBJ2-3,CASIWWGNRDTQYF,TGTGCCAGCATTTGGTGGGGCAACAGAGATACGCAGTATTTT